The source of this TCR beta chain is a study of low-dose radiotherapy and immunotherapy resistance in tumors. Time point specified: after trial treatment. Treatment of the sample: LDRT plus nivolumab, ipilimumab, low-dose cyclophosphamide and aspirin (RACIN trial). TRAV- and TRBV-specific primers, spanning alpha and beta chains, primed first-strand cDNA. PCR amplification of the TCRs was performed with Phusion for 20 to 25 PCR cycles, and it relied on a constant-region primer together with a V-primer adapter. Via MiXCR, TCRdb re-called the reads, giving one row per CDR3 protein. The data contain tens of thousands of distinct CDR3 sequences, less than 30% of them singletons. This clonotype was recorded many times. CDR3 length: 15 residues. The ends were cut back, 6 bases at V and 0 bases at J, with 18 bases in the middle. Germline V lookup: CDR1 SQVTM, CDR2 ANQGSEA.

This specimen was PBMCs, taken after low-dose radiotherapy plus immunotherapy. The clonotype comes from a male donor with prostate cancer. This chain joins TRBV29-1 and TRBJ2-7; possibly TRBD2 for D (6 bases). CDR3 nucleotides: TGCAGCGTATGCGACCCCGGGGGAAGCTCCTACGAGCAGTACTTC. As protein: CSVCDPGGSSYEQYF.